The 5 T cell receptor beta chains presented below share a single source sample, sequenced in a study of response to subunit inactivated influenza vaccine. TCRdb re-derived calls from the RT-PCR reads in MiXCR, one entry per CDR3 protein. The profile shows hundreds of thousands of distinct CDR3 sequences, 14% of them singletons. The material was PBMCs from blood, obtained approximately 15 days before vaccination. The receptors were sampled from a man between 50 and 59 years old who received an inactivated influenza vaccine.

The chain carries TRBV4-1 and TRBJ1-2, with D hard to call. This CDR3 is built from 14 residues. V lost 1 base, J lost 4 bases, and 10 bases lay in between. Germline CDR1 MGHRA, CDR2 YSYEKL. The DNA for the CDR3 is TGCGCCAGCAGCCAAGCACCGGCAGGCTATGGCTACACCTTC. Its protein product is CASSQAPAGYGYTF.

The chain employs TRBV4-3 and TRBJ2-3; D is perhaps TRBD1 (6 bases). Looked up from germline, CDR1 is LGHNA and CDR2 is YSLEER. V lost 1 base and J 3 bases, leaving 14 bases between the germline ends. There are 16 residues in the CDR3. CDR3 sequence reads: CASSQGGRPRTDTQYF. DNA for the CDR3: TGCGCCAGCAGCCAAGGGGGGCGTCCGCGGACAGATACGCAGTATTTT.

CDR3 sequence: CASSAQGLVYGELFF. The CDR3 DNA follows: TGTGCCAGCAGTGCCCAGGGACTAGTATACGGGGAGCTGTTTTTT. V usage is TRBV2 and J usage is TRBJ2-2; 8 nucleotides line up with TRBD2. CDR1 SNHLY and CDR2 FYNNEI come from the germline V gene. Germline trimming cut 4 bases from V and 7 bases from J; bases unmatched to any gene: 8. The CDR3 totals 15 residues. The full variable domain, in which reference TRBV2 and TRBJ2-2 provide the parts outside the CDR3, is EPEVTQTPSHQVTQMGQEVILRCVPISNHLYFYWYRQILGQKVEFLVSFYNNEISEKSEIFDDQFSVERPDGSNFTLKIRSTKLEDSAMYFCASSAQGLVYGELFFGEGSRLTVL.

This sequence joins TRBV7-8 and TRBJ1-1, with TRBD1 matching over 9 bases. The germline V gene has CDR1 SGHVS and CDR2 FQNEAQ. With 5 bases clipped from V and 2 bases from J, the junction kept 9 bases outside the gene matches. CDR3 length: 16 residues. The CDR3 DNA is TGTGCCAGCAGCCTAGAACCGGGACAGGGCAACACTGAAGCTTTCTTT. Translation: CASSLEPGQGNTEAFF.

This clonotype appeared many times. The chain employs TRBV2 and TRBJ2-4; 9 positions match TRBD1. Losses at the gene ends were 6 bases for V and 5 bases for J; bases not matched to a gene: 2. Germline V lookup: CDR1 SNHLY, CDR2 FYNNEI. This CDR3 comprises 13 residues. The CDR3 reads CASRGQGENIQYF. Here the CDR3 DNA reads TGTGCCAGCAGGGGACAGGGTGAAAACATTCAGTACTTC.